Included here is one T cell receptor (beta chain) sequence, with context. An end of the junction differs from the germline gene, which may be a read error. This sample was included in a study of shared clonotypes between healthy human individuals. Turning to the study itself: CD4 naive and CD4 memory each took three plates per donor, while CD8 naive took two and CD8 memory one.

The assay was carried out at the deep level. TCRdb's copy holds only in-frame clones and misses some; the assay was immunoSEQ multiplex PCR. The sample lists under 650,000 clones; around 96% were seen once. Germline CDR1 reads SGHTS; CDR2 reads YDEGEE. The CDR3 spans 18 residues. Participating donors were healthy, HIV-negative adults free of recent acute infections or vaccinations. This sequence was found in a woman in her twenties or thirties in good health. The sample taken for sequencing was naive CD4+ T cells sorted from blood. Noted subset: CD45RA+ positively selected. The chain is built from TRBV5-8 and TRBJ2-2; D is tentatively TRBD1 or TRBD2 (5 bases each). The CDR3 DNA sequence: TGTGCTAGCAGCTTGGTGATATCTGGGGGATTGGAAACCGGGGAGCTGTTTTTT. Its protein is CASSLVISGGLETGELFF.